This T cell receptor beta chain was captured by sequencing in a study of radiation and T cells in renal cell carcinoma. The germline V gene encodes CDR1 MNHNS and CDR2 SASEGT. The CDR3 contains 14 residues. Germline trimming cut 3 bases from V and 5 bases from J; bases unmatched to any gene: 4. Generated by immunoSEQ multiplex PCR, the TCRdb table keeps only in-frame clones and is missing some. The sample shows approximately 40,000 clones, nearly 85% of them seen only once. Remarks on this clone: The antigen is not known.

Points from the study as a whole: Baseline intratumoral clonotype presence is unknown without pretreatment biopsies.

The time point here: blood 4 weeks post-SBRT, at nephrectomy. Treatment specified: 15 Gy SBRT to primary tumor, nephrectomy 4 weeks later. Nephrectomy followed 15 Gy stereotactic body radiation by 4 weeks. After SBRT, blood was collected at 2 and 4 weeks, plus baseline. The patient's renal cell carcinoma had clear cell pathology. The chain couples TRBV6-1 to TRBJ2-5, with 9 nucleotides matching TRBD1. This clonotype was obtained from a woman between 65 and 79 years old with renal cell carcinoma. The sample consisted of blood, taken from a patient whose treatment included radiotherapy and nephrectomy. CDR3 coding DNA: TGTGCCAGCAGTGACAGGACAGGGGTGGAGACCCAGTACTTC. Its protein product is CASSDRTGVETQYF.